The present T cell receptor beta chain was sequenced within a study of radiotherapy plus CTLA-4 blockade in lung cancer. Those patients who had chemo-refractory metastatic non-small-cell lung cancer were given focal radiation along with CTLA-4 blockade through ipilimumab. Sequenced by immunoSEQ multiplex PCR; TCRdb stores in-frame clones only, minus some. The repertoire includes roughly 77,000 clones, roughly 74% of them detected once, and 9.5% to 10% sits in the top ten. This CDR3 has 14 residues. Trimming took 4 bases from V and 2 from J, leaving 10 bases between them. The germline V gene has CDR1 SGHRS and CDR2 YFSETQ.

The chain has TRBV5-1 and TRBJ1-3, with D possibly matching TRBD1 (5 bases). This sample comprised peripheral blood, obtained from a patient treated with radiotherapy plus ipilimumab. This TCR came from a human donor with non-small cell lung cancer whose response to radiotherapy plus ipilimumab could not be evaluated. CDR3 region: CASSPDTTGNTIYF. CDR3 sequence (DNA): TGCGCCAGCAGCCCGGACACCACTGGAAACACCATATATTTT. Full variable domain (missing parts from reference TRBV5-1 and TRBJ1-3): KAGVTQTPRYLIKTRGQQVTLSCSPISGHRSVSWYQQTPGQGLQFLFEYFSETQRNKGNFPGRFSGRQFSNSRSEMNVSTLELGDSALYLCASSPDTTGNTIYFGEGSWLTVV.